This T cell receptor (beta chain) was captured by sequencing in a study of brain T cells in children with intractable seizures. Time point specified: blood from clinic visit 5 months post-surgery; TSC patient then seizure free. Sequencing was limited to surgery cases with top T cell transcript signatures in brain tissue. Only in-frame clones appear in the TCRdb table, and some are missing; sequencing was by immunoSEQ multiplex PCR. In the table there are about 340,000 clones, over 90% of which are singletons. Germline CDR1 MGHDK, CDR2 SYGVNS. This CDR3 comprises 14 residues. The germline V and J ends were trimmed by 5 bases and 5 bases, with 12 bases remaining between them.

The J gene is TRBJ1-4, the V gene TRBV25-1; perhaps TRBD1 as D (6 bases). This receptor was obtained from a boy under three years old with tuberous sclerosis and intractable seizures. The source material was peripheral blood, sampled 4 to 6 months after surgery. The CDR3, as DNA: TGTGCCAGCAGTTCAGGACAGTTAAATGAAAAACTGTTTTTT. Translated: CASSSGQLNEKLFF. Complete variable domain (other parts from reference TRBV25-1 and TRBJ1-4): EADIYQTPRYLVIGTGKKITLECSQTMGHDKMYWYQQDPGMELHLIHYSYGVNSTEKGDLSSESTVSRIRTEHFPLTLESARPSHTSQYLCASSSGQLNEKLFFGSGTQLSVL.